The clone carrying this T cell receptor (beta chain) has more than one count but fewer than ten. Via MiXCR, TCRdb re-called the RT-PCR reads, giving one row per CDR3 protein. The sample shows 650,000 to 800,000 distinct CDR3 sequences, over 12% of them seen only once. V was cut by 0 bases and J by 6 bases, with 9 bases left in between. Looked up from germline, CDR1 is SGDLS and CDR2 is YYNGEE. The CDR3 sequence is 14 residues long. The specimen was memory CD4+ T cells from blood. The TCR originated in a female donor in good health, serving as a healthy control. V gene TRBV9 combines with J gene TRBJ2-2; D may be TRBD2 (5 bases). This CDR3 reads CASSVGGKAGELFF. CDR3 sequence (DNA): TGTGCCAGCAGCGTAGGAGGGAAGGCCGGGGAGCTGTTTTTT.